The clone carrying this T cell receptor (beta chain) was seen at least ten times. Antigen specificity is unknown. These data are taken from a study of T-cell reconstitution after alpha-beta-depleted transplantation in children. The study, taken as a whole, reports: Recipient T cells and thymic progenitors that survived gave rise to the high TCRbeta diversity observed at day 60 in some patients.

This sample's TCRbeta library carried unique molecular identifier barcodes. TCRdb fed the PCR reads into MiXCR, producing one record per CDR3 protein. This table holds about 300,000 distinct CDR3 sequences, roughly a tenth found once. Trimming pared 1 base from V and 0 bases from J, leaving 15 bases between. The length of the CDR3 is 17 residues. The sample was PBMCs, taken before TCRalphabeta/CD19-depleted stem cell transplant. The chain joins TRBV12-3 or TRBV12-4 to TRBJ1-1; D not certain. The receptor was derived from a boy less than two years old with acute myeloid leukemia, due to receive a stem cell transplant. The CDR3 is CASSLESKGRLNTEAFF. In DNA form, the CDR3 reads TGTGCCAGCAGTTTAGAAAGTAAGGGCAGGCTGAACACTGAAGCTTTCTTT.